Detailed here is one T cell receptor beta chain. Its matching antigen is unknown. The data are from a study of cytomegalovirus exposure and HLA in healthy donors. Study-level results: Associated with cytomegalovirus, according to the listing, were 150 to 200 TCR beta chains. In the 95 to 150 validation repertoires, around 95% of cluster scores exceeded 0, per a later analysis.

The donors were in the approximately 130-subject validation cohort, distinct from the 666-subject first cohort. Data came from immunoSEQ multiplex PCR; TCRdb stores just in-frame clones and leaves some out. The sample yields 350,000 or so clones, roughly 90% seen once. The CDR3 covers 17 residues. V was clipped by 5 bases and J by 0 bases, with 20 bases between them. The germline CDR1 and CDR2 sequences are SGHVS and FQNEAQ. Sequencing was done on a sample of PBMCs. This sequence joins TRBV7-8 and TRBJ2-7; tentatively, D is TRBD1 (6 bases). This receptor was obtained from a woman between 18 and 29 years old in good health and CMV-seronegative. CDR3 sequence reads: CASSPFSGQGISYEQYF. The CDR3 coding sequence is TGTGCCAGCAGCCCCTTCTCCGGTCAGGGGATCTCCTACGAGCAGTACTTC.